This TCR beta chain was sequenced for a study of T cell changes during pregnancy in multiple sclerosis. Libraries were prepared by immunoSEQ multiplex PCR; TCRdb keeps only in-frame clonotypes and omits some of them. The sample records approximately 47,000 clones, 80% to 90% being singletons. This CDR3 is built from 15 residues. CDR1 and CDR2 (germline): SGHAT, FQNNGV. The trim removed 2 bases at V and 5 bases at J, leaving 6 bases unmatched. Sequencing was performed on peripheral blood, taken in the first trimester of pregnancy. The chain uses TRBV11-2 and TRBJ2-7, with 10 bases matching TRBD2. The receptor was derived from a female donor with multiple sclerosis, enrolled in a pregnancy study. The DNA for the CDR3 is TGTGCCAGCAGCTTAAGGAGCGGGGGGGCCCACGAGCAGTACTTC. Its translation is CASSLRSGGAHEQYF.